This T cell receptor (beta chain) was captured in a study of shared clonotypes between healthy human individuals. As for the study in general: Donor ages ranged 18 to 49 years: a couple of women, a few men. Each donor's CD8 memory used one plate, CD8 naive two, each CD4 subset three. Study findings and constraints: An anticipated effect of sequencing depth on clonotype sharing among donors was recognized.

CD45RO-negative, CCR7-selected cells formed the naive CD8 fraction, which excluded terminally differentiated effector memory CD45RA+ cells. This clone is a singleton in its sample. Its antigen is unknown. Distinct nucleotide sequences in the sample also encode this CDR3. Trimming pared 6 bases from V and 4 bases from J, leaving 8 bases between. CDR3 length: 12 amino acids. Germline V gene data show CDR1 as MNHEY and CDR2 as SMNVEV (reference sequence). Profiling relied on immunoSEQ multiplex PCR, and the TCRdb table lists in-frame clones only, not all of them. The data contain about 2,100,000 clones, approximately 94% of them seen just once; the ten biggest clones take up about 1.8%.

The rearrangement links TRBV27 to TRBJ2-3; D is perhaps TRBD1 (6 bases). The clonotype originates from a man between 18 and 35 years old in good health. Some clones in this sample may be carry-over from other donors' samples. Sequencing was done on a sample of naive CD8+ T cells from PBMCs. The CDR3 DNA reads TGTGCCAGCAGCCAGGGGCCAGATACGCAGTATTTT. Encoded protein: CASSQGPDTQYF.